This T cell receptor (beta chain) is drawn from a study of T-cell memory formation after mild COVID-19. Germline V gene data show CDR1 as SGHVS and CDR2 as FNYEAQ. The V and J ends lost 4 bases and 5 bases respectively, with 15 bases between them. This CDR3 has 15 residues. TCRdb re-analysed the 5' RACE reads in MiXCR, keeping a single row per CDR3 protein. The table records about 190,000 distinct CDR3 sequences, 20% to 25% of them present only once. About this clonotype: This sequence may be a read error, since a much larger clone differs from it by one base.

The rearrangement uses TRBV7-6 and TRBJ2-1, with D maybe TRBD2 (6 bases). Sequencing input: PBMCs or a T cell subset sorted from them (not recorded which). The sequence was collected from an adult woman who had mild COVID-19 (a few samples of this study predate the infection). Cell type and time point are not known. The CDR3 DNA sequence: TGTGCCAGCAGCTCAGGGAGGCCGGCCGACAATGAGCAGTTCTTC. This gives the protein CASSSGRPADNEQFF.